The 14 T cell receptor beta chains given below trace back to one sample, sequenced in a study of vaccination and CD4 T cells after COVID-19. Their recognized antigens are unknown. The assay that was used to sequence DNA from cultured CD4+ T cells was the Oncomine TCR Beta short-read assay. A single record per CDR3 protein comes from TCRdb applying MiXCR to the PCR reads. The repertoire holds fewer than 15,000 distinct CDR3 sequences, with approximately 29% as singletons. Treatment specified: roughly ten-day PBMC culture with coronavirus spike peptide pools or control peptides (ViraFEST assay). Material for sequencing was cultured CD4+ T cells from blood. The source is a human donor with COVID-19.

This chain connects TRBV20-1 to TRBJ1-2; unclear D gene. Germline CDR1 is DFQATT and CDR2 is SNEGSKA (reference sequence). CDR3 length: 11 residues. V lost 5 bases to trimming and J lost 8 bases, with 12 bases between them. CDR3: CSAQLYGGYTF. The CDR3 DNA follows: TGCAGTGCTCAGCTCTATGGGGGCTACACCTTC.

The rearrangement joins TRBV7-2 to TRBJ2-3; D gene unclear. V shed 4 bases and J shed 5 bases, with 4 bases lying between them. CDR1 and CDR2 from the germline V gene are SGHTA and FQGNSA. CDR3 length equals 11 residues. CDR3 DNA sequence: TGTGCCAGCAGCTCTCGAGATACGCAGTATTTT. It specifies CASSSRDTQYF.

About this clonotype itself: The junction differs from germline at one of its ends, possibly a read error. This chain connects TRBV11-3 to TRBJ2-5; TRBD1 is a possible D gene (5 bases). The CDR3 has 14 residues. Germline-derived CDR1 and CDR2 are SGHNT and YENEEA. This CDR3 reads CASSPRQIQETRYF. CDR3 DNA: TGTGCCAGCAGCCCCCGACAGATCCAAGAGACCCGGTACTTC.

There are a few counts of this clonotype. The chain carries TRBV20-1 and TRBJ1-3, with D uncertain. This CDR3 spans 13 amino acids. V lost 1 base and J lost 7, with 11 bases in between. The germline V gene encodes CDR1 DFQATT and CDR2 SNEGSKA (reference sequence). The CDR3 reads CSARVSYGNTIYF. The CDR3 region has the DNA TGCAGTGCTAGAGTCTCGTATGGGAACACCATATATTTT.

The chain links TRBV19 to TRBJ2-1; 9 bases line up with TRBD2. Germline-derived CDR1 and CDR2 are LNHDA and SQIVND (reference sequence). This CDR3 region has 15 residues. V lost 6 bases, J lost 6 bases, and 9 bases stayed unmatched. The CDR3 DNA follows: TGTGCCAGTAGGAGTTCAAGCGGGGGGTTCAATGAGCAGTTCTTC. This codes for CASRSSSGGFNEQFF.

The V call is TRBV20-1, the J call TRBJ1-5; D remains unclear. This CDR3 has 14 residues. The germline V gene has CDR1 DFQATT and CDR2 SNEGSKA (reference sequence). V gave up 0 bases and J gave up 4 bases, with 10 bases separating them. The CDR3 loop reads CSARDPIGNQPQHF. The CDR3 coding sequence is TGCAGTGCTAGAGACCCGATTGGTAATCAGCCCCAGCATTTT.

The rearrangement links TRBV6-1 to TRBJ1-4; possibly TRBD1 for D (5 bases). CDR1 and CDR2 (germline): MNHNS, SASEGT. The CDR3 has 13 amino acids. The CDR3 region is CAIRSGVEEKLFF. Written as DNA, the CDR3 is TGTGCTATACGATCGGGGGTAGAGGAAAAACTGTTTTTT.

The chain uses TRBV11-3 and TRBJ2-1; TRBD1 agrees at 7 bases. The ends lost 4 bases at V and 5 bases at J; junction bases unmatched: 2. The CDR3 runs to 13 residues. Germline V gene lookup returns CDR1 SGHNT and CDR2 YENEEA. CDR3 region: CASSSGQNNEQFF. For the CDR3, the DNA is TGTGCCAGCAGCTCGGGACAGAACAATGAGCAGTTCTTC.

This rearrangement joins TRBV20-1 to TRBJ2-2, with TRBD1 matching 7 bases. This CDR3 comprises 15 residues. CDR1 and CDR2 from the germline V gene are DFQATT and SNEGSKA (reference sequence). V lost 3 bases and J lost 0; bases outside the gene matches: 4. CDR3 nucleotides: TGCAGTGCTAGCGCCGGGACAGCGAACACCGGGGAGCTGTTTTTT. It yields the protein CSASAGTANTGELFF.

This clonotype was seen only a few times. One end of the junction does not line up with germline, which may come from a read error. The V call is TRBV5-1, the J call TRBJ1-2, with D maybe TRBD1 (6 bases). Germline assignment: CDR1 SGHRS and CDR2 YFSETQ. This CDR3 spans 15 amino acids. CDR3 DNA sequence: TGCGCCAGCAGATTGGACAGCTCTAACCTGTATGGCTACACCTTC. Translation gives CASRLDSSNLYGYTF.

This clonotype was counted only a few times. The chain employs TRBV19 and TRBJ1-2; D unresolved. This CDR3 is built from 16 residues. In germline, CDR1 is LNHDA, CDR2 SQIVND (reference sequence). V was shortened by 0 bases and J by 4 bases, with 15 bases between the two germline ends. CDR3 in DNA: TGTGCCAGTAGTATAGACTCGACGGGCCGACGCTATGGCTACACCTTC. Translated, it gives CASSIDSTGRRYGYTF. The variable domain in full, with the rest retrieved from reference TRBV19 and TRBJ1-2, is DGGITQSPKYLFRKEGQNVTLSCEQNLNHDAMYWYRQDPGQGLRLIYYSQIVNDFQKGDIAEGYSVSREKKESFPLTVTSAQKNPTAFYLCASSIDSTGRRYGYTFGSGTRLTVV.

The rearrangement links TRBV4-1 to TRBJ2-3; D possibly corresponds to TRBD2 (5 bases). V lost 3 bases to trimming and J lost 0 bases, with 16 bases between them. The germline gives CDR1 MGHRA, CDR2 YSYEKL. The CDR3 runs to 17 residues. The CDR3 DNA reads TGCGCCAGCAGCCAGGGAGTTTCAGGAAGAAGCACAGATACGCAGTATTTT. Residues: CASSQGVSGRSTDTQYF.

The genes are TRBV5-6 and TRBJ1-1; D is unresolved. The CDR3 sequence is 13 residues long. The V end lost 2 bases, the J end lost 6 bases, and 11 bases lay between the germline ends. From germline, CDR1 is SGHDT and CDR2 YYEEEE. CDR3 DNA: TGTGCCAGCAGCTTCGGTGCAGGCCCTGAAGCTTTCTTT. This translates into CASSFGAGPEAFF.

This chain joins TRBV6-2 or TRBV6-3 and TRBJ2-1; 10 bases match TRBD2. With V trimmed by 6 bases and J by 4 bases, 12 bases remained unmatched. The CDR3 loop spans 17 amino acids. The germline CDR1 and CDR2 sequences are MNHEY and SVGEGT. The CDR3 spells CASRSSGGGGSYNEQFF. The CDR3 DNA sequence: TGTGCCAGCAGATCTAGCGGGGGTGGAGGGAGTTACAATGAGCAGTTCTTC.